The 22 T cell receptor beta chains below were found in one sample sequenced in a study of shared clonotypes between healthy human individuals. CD45RO-negative, CCR7-selected cells formed the naive CD8 fraction, which excluded terminally differentiated effector memory CD45RA+ cells. Method: immunoSEQ multiplex PCR; TCRdb's copy keeps in-frame clones and lacks some. The sample lists 800,000 to 950,000 clones; 95% to 97% were seen once. Sequencing was carried out using naive CD8+ T cells sorted from blood. The receptors were gathered from a man aged 25 to 40 in good health.

The chain couples TRBV6-1 to TRBJ2-7, with a tentative D call TRBD2 (6 bases). The CDR3 has 16 residues. V dropped 2 bases and J dropped 2 bases, with 16 bases sitting between them. In germline, CDR1 is MNHNS, CDR2 SASEGT. In DNA, the CDR3 is TGTGCCAGCAGTGAAAAATCTGGTAGGGAGGCCTACGAGCAGTACTTC. The encoded protein is CASSEKSGREAYEQYF.

The chain has TRBV29-1 and TRBJ1-1; D remains ambiguous. CDR1 is SQVTM and CDR2 is ANQGSEA in the germline V gene. V lost 3 bases, J lost 10 bases, and 9 bases lay in between. The CDR3 has 10 residues. CDR3 in amino acids: CSVEGLGAFF. Here the CDR3 DNA reads TGCAGCGTTGAGGGCCTAGGAGCTTTCTTT.

This clone was recorded once. The rearrangement links TRBV6-6 to TRBJ2-2; D might be TRBD1 (5 bases). Germline V gene data show CDR1 as MNHNY and CDR2 as SVGAGI (reference sequence). The CDR3 is 14 amino acids. The ends were cut back, 6 bases at V and 3 bases at J, with 11 bases in the middle. CDR3 DNA: TGTGCCAGCAGAGGGGAAAGTTACACCGGGGAGCTGTTTTTT. The encoded protein is CASRGESYTGELFF.

The count of this clone is one. The chain recombines TRBV9 with TRBJ2-5; D is unresolved. V was shortened by 3 bases and J by 1 base, with 10 bases between the two germline ends. CDR3 length equals 14 residues. The germline gives CDR1 SGDLS, CDR2 YYNGEE. CDR3 nucleotides: TGTGCCAGCAGCGCCGGCCCACCCCAAGAGACCCAGTACTTC. Protein product: CASSAGPPQETQYF.

This clone was found once. The genes are TRBV27 and TRBJ1-2; weak D call: TRBD1 (6 bases). The V end was cut by 3 bases, the J end by 5 bases, with 13 bases between. The CDR3 sequence is 14 residues long. Germline CDR1 is MNHEY and CDR2 is SMNVEV (reference sequence). CDR3: CASSFTGGRYGYTF. The CDR3 region has the DNA TGTGCCAGCAGTTTTACGGGGGGCCGATATGGCTACACCTTC.

With respect to this clone: One end of the junction varies from germline; a read error may be responsible. The genes are TRBV30 and TRBJ2-7; D remains unclear. This CDR3 spans 16 amino acids. CDR1 is GTSNPN and CDR2 is SVGIG in the germline V gene (reference sequence). This chain's CDR3 is CARSVIGSPAPYEQYF. As DNA, the CDR3 is TGTGCCCGGAGTGTGATCGGTTCTCCGGCGCCCTACGAGCAGTACTTC.

The V and J genes are TRBV6-4 and TRBJ2-2; 9 bases line up with TRBD1. The V gene's germline CDR1 is MRHNA and CDR2 SNTAGT. The V and J ends lost 6 bases and 3 bases, in that order; junction bases with no gene match: 11. This CDR3 region has 17 residues. CDR3 DNA sequence: TGTGCCAGCAGCCGAACGATTAGGACAGGGGACACCGGGGAGCTGTTTTTT. It specifies CASSRTIRTGDTGELFF.

V is TRBV5-4 and J is TRBJ2-7, with 9 bases matching TRBD1. The germline gives CDR1 SGHNT, CDR2 YYREEE (reference sequence). The CDR3 length is 15 residues. Trimming took 2 bases from V and 3 from J; bases not matched to a gene: 6. The DNA for the CDR3 is TGTGCCAGCAGCTTCACGGGACAGGGTTTCTACGAGCAGTACTTC. It is translated as CASSFTGQGFYEQYF.

The chain couples TRBV16 to TRBJ2-1; D gene unclear. Germline V gives CDR1 KGHSY, CDR2 FQNENV. Trimming took 3 bases from V and 3 from J, leaving 12 bases between them. This CDR3 contains 15 residues. The CDR3 region is CASSQVETIYNEQFF. For the CDR3, the DNA is TGTGCCAGCAGCCAGGTAGAGACCATCTACAATGAGCAGTTCTTC.

The rearrangement links TRBV4-1 to TRBJ1-4; no definite D call. The CDR3 sequence is 13 residues long. V was trimmed by 2 bases and J by 3 bases, leaving 4 bases between them. Germline CDR1 and CDR2: MGHRA and YSYEKL. CDR3 in amino acids: CASSQTANEKLFF. CDR3 DNA sequence: TGCGCCAGCAGCCAAACGGCTAATGAAAAACTGTTTTTT.

The chain uses TRBV4-1 and TRBJ2-7; 8 nucleotides align to TRBD2. This CDR3 is built from 15 residues. V dropped 1 base and J dropped 3; count of bases not matched to a gene: 5. Germline CDR1 reads MGHRA; CDR2 reads YSYEKL. This chain's CDR3 is CASSQGAGGIYEQYF. The DNA for the CDR3 is TGCGCCAGCAGCCAAGGTGCGGGGGGTATCTACGAGCAGTACTTC.

The J gene is TRBJ1-1, the V gene TRBV29-1, with 7 bases fitting TRBD1. Germline CDR1 and CDR2: SQVTM and ANQGSEA. Trimming removed 4 bases from V and 0 bases from J; junction bases left unmatched: 11. The CDR3 is 16 amino acids. The CDR3 loop reads CSVAYDRADLNTEAFF. DNA for the CDR3: TGCAGCGTTGCCTATGACAGGGCAGATTTGAACACTGAAGCTTTCTTT.

This clone appeared once. The chain couples TRBV13 to TRBJ2-7; 9 bases agree with TRBD1. CDR1 and CDR2 (germline): PRHDT, FYEKMQ (reference sequence). CDR3 length equals 16 residues. The junction had 12 bases not matched to a gene; V was cut back by 5 bases and J by 4 bases. This CDR3 reads CASSGRRTGVFYEQYF. The CDR3 nucleotides are TGTGCCAGCAGCGGGCGACGGACAGGGGTGTTTTACGAGCAGTACTTC. Supplemented by reference TRBV13 and TRBJ2-7, the full variable domain reads AAGVIQSPRHLIKEKRETATLKCYPIPRHDTVYWYQQGPGQDPQFLISFYEKMQSDKGSIPDRFSAQQFSDYHSELNMSSLELGDSALYFCASSGRRTGVFYEQYFGPGTRLTVT.

The chain has TRBV15 and TRBJ2-1; tentatively, D is TRBD2 (5 bases). Germline values: CDR1 LNHNV, CDR2 YYDKDF (reference sequence). Trimming stripped 0 bases from V and 4 bases from J, with 10 bases between. The CDR3 covers 15 residues. CDR3 DNA sequence: TGTGCCACCAGCAGAGATCGCGGACTTTACAATGAGCAGTTCTTC. It yields the protein CATSRDRGLYNEQFF.

The chain uses TRBV9 and TRBJ2-7; 14 nucleotides agree with TRBD2. The J segment lost 1 base and the V segment lost 3 bases, leaving 6 bases of the junction unmatched. CDR1 is SGDLS and CDR2 is YYNGEE in the germline V gene. The CDR3 is made up of 17 amino acids. CDR3 sequence: CASSGSGTSGGSYEQYF. In nucleotides, the CDR3 is TGTGCCAGCAGCGGTTCCGGGACTAGCGGGGGTTCCTACGAGCAGTACTTC.

This chain connects TRBV5-5 to TRBJ1-1; D gene ambiguous. Trimming took 4 bases from V and 10 from J, leaving 14 bases between them. The length of the CDR3 is 12 residues. Germline V gene data show CDR1 as SGHKS and CDR2 as YYEKEE (reference sequence). CDR3 coding DNA: TGTGCCAGCAGCCTGATGTCAGGTTTAGCTTTCTTT. Translation gives CASSLMSGLAFF.

V is TRBV7-8 and J is TRBJ2-3; TRBD2 matches 14 bases. J gave up 5 bases and V 1 base, and 5 bases lay outside the gene matches. Germline V gene lookup returns CDR1 SGHVS and CDR2 FQNEAQ. The CDR3 runs 17 residues. The DNA of the CDR3 is TGTGCCAGCAGCTTAGGGACTAGCGGGAGGATGGTAGATACGCAGTATTTT. It encodes CASSLGTSGRMVDTQYF.

The J gene is TRBJ2-7, the V gene TRBV27; 12 bases fit TRBD2. The CDR3 loop spans 15 amino acids. Germline CDR1 and CDR2: MNHEY and SMNVEV (reference sequence). V trimming: 5 bases; J trimming: 1 base; junction bases outside the gene matches: 3. This CDR3 reads CASSNGLAGSYEQYF. The CDR3 region has the DNA TGTGCCAGCAGTAACGGACTAGCGGGGTCCTACGAGCAGTACTTC.

On this clone: Other DNA sequences in this specimen translate into the identical CDR3. The V gene is TRBV4-2, the J gene TRBJ2-7; D gene uncertain. The CDR3 extends over 11 amino acids. V lost 1 base, J lost 2 bases, and 0 bases lay in between. Germline V lookup: CDR1 LGHNA, CDR2 YNFKEQ. CDR3 in amino acids: CASSQAYEQYF. DNA of the CDR3: TGTGCCAGCAGCCAAGCCTACGAGCAGTACTTC.

CDR3 region: CASSPLAGVTGLGNEQFF. The CDR3 region has the DNA TGTGCCAGCTCACCTCTAGCGGGAGTAACCGGACTCGGGAATGAGCAGTTCTTC. The gene calls are TRBV18 and TRBJ2-1; 10 bases align to TRBD2. The germline V gene encodes CDR1 KGHSH and CDR2 LQKENI. Trimming at V came to 3 bases and at J to 7 bases, leaving 15 bases not matched to a gene. CDR3 length equals 18 residues.

The J gene is TRBJ2-5, the V gene TRBV5-1, with D possibly being TRBD1 (6 bases). CDR1 and CDR2 (germline): SGHRS, YFSETQ. This CDR3 is built from 15 residues. Trimming stripped 2 bases from V and 5 bases from J, with 16 bases between. In DNA, the CDR3 is TGCGCCAGCAGCTTTCTGGGGGCCAGTGGGGAGACCCAGTACTTC. Translated, it gives CASSFLGASGETQYF.

V usage is TRBV6-1 and J usage is TRBJ2-7; tentative D call: TRBD1 (6 bases). Trimming took 0 bases from V and 4 from J, leaving 22 bases between them. The length of the CDR3 is 18 residues. Germline CDR1 and CDR2: MNHNS and SASEGT. CDR3 amino acids: CASSEARTSRDILYEQYF. The CDR3 DNA reads as TGTGCCAGCAGTGAAGCGCGTACCTCCCGGGACATACTATACGAGCAGTACTTC.